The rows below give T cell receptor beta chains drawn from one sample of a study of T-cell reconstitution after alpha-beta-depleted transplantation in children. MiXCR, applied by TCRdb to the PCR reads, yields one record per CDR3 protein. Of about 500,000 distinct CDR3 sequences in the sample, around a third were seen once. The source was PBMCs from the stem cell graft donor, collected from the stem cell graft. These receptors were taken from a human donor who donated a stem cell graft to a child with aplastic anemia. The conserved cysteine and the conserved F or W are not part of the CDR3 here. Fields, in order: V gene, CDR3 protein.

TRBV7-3	ASSSGMEGANVLT
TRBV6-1	ASRPRNEAYEQY
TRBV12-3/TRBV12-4	ASSLYGYT
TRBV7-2	ASSLILWDGYT
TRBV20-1	SARDFLSGRDTEAF
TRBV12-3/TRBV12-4	ASSFLAGGYEQF
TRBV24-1	ATSDPGGPEQF
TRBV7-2	ASSIGAGMNTEAF
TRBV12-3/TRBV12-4	ASTLQIATEAF
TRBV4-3	ASSQKATGLSGNTIY
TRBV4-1	ASSQDRSGGNQPQH
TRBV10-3	AIGTGADNEQF
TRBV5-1	ASSVRDRGRERVPDTQY
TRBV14	ASSFRTSGSKNEQF
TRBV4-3	ASSQQLLALGNEQF
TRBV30	AWIVDRNTEAF
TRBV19	ASRPTGLNTEAF
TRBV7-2	ASSRAGWGETQY
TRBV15	ATSRVAGEAPHEQF
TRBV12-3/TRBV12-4	ASFDRTRAGYNEQF
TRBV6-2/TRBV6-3	ASSSGTGFSPLH
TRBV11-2	ASSDQWADNQPQH
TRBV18	ASSQSSLQETQY
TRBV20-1	SARDPAEPNEQF
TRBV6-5	ASSYEQGPASNQPQH
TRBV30	AWSRPLAGFYEQY
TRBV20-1	SAWTEGSYGYT
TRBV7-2	ASSNRENTEAF
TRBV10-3	AISPGTLPDTQY
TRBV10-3	AISAAGNTEAF
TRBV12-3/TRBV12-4	ASRVSGIRGGYT
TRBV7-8	ASSLESRQPNEKLF
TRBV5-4	ASSSPLTSGTQETQY
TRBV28	ASSFRGSVNEQF
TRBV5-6	ASSLGSRTDTQY
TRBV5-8	ASSLNRGPMNTEAF
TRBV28	ASTSRRNQPQH
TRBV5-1	ASSSHPSSSGNEQF
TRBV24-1	ATSDPKTGAADTQY
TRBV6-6	ASSYSGELAF
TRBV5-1	ASSSRTLGINTEAF
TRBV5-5	ASSLTGQKPQH
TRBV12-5	ASATGLGNSPLH
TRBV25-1	ASTASGRAPNEQF
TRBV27	ASSPSLAGDSYEQY
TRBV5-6	ASSLTGGPSDTQY
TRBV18	ASSPGTEFPLH
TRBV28	ASSFGPGPQH
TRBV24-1	ATSDLTGSYNEQF
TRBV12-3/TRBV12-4	ASSLALRQPHEQY
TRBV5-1	ASSPDRVGSNEQF